The 29 T cell receptor beta chains below come from one sample, sequenced in a study of patients and donors after allogeneic stem cell transplantation. Using its own MiXCR run on the RT-PCR reads, TCRdb lists one record per CDR3 protein. The table includes fewer than 200,000 distinct CDR3 sequences, over 25% detected once. The material sequenced was blood, either unsorted or a sorted T cell fraction (not recorded which). The receptors stem from a human donor who was either an allogeneic HSCT recipient or a stem cell or donor lymphocyte infusion donor (not recorded which). It is not recorded whose cells these are; they may come from a transplant donor.

This clonotype was seen only a few times. This chain uses TRBV18 with TRBJ1-5, with 8 positions matching TRBD1. V was clipped by 4 bases and J by 8 bases; unmatched bases: 7. The CDR3 is made up of 14 amino acids. In germline, CDR1 is KGHSH, CDR2 LQKENI. CDR3 nucleotides: TGTGCCAGCTCACGAGACAGGGGCGCCAAGCCCCAGCATTTT. Amino acids: CASSRDRGAKPQHF.

This chain links TRBV6-5 with TRBJ1-3; D gene ambiguous. Germline V lookup: CDR1 MNHEY, CDR2 SVGAGI. The V gene lost 0 bases and the J gene lost 0 bases, with 9 bases spanning the gap. The CDR3 runs to 16 residues. Written as DNA, the CDR3 is TGTGCCAGCAGTTACTCCCTTGGGGTCTCTGGAAACACCATATATTTT. Amino acid sequence: CASSYSLGVSGNTIYF.

This clonotype showed up just a few times. V usage is TRBV9 and J usage is TRBJ2-3, with 9 bases identical to TRBD2. V was clipped by 2 bases and J by 7 bases; unmatched bases: 11. This CDR3 spans 16 amino acids. CDR1 and CDR2 (germline): SGDLS, YYNGEE. CDR3 bases: TGTGCCAGCAGCGTCGTCCCGACAGCGGGAGGACATACGCAGTATTTT. Its translation: CASSVVPTAGGHTQYF.

CDR3 DNA sequence: TGCGCCAGCGGAGCCGGGACAGCCCAAGAGACCCAGTACTTC. It translates to CASGAGTAQETQYF. The chain joins TRBV5-1 to TRBJ2-5, with TRBD1 identical over 7 bases. Germline CDR1 reads SGHRS; CDR2 reads YFSETQ. The CDR3 extends over 14 amino acids. V was pared by 7 bases and J by 1 base, with 7 bases of the junction left unmatched.

The chain has TRBV6-5 and TRBJ2-4, with D maybe TRBD2 (7 bases). This CDR3 has 14 amino acids. V shed 2 bases and J shed 7 bases, with 12 bases lying between them. Per the germline V gene, CDR1 is MNHEY and CDR2 is SVGAGI. CDR3 DNA sequence: TGTGCCAGCAGTTACGGGGGGGGCGTGAACATTCAGTACTTC. Translation: CASSYGGGVNIQYF.

This chain links TRBV20-1 with TRBJ1-1; D call uncertain. CDR1 DFQATT and CDR2 SNEGSKA come from the germline V gene (reference sequence). The CDR3 spans 13 residues. The V gene lost 3 bases and the J gene lost 1 base, with 9 bases spanning the gap. The CDR3 loop is CSARFGGNTEAFF. CDR3 sequence (DNA): TGCAGTGCTAGGTTCGGAGGGAACACTGAAGCTTTCTTT.

This clonotype was seen once. The chain is built from TRBV20-1 and TRBJ2-7; the D gene is possibly TRBD2 (5 bases). The CDR3 extends over 14 amino acids. Germline-derived CDR1 and CDR2 are DFQATT and SNEGSKA (reference sequence). The V gene lost 3 bases and the J gene lost 3 bases, with 15 bases spanning the gap. CDR3 protein: CSARIPSGNYEQYF. The CDR3 region has the DNA TGCAGTGCTAGGATTCCGTCGGGAAACTACGAGCAGTACTTC.

The chain recombines TRBV20-1 with TRBJ2-7, with 8 bases aligning to TRBD1. From germline, CDR1 is DFQATT and CDR2 SNEGSKA (reference sequence). The ends lost 5 bases at V and 0 bases at J; junction bases unmatched: 3. The CDR3 runs to 13 residues. The DNA of the CDR3 is TGCAGTGCTCCCGGGACAGGCTCCTACGAGCAGTACTTC. This sequence encodes CSAPGTGSYEQYF.

The chain has TRBV28 and TRBJ2-1, with D uncertain. Germline V gene data show CDR1 as MDHEN and CDR2 as SYDVKM. There are 13 residues in the CDR3. V was trimmed by 6 bases and J by 4 bases, leaving 10 bases between them. This CDR3 is CASRTDWYNEQFF. In nucleotides, the CDR3 is TGTGCCAGCAGGACCGACTGGTACAATGAGCAGTTCTTC.

The chain has TRBV27 and TRBJ2-3, with 9 bases matching TRBD2. Germline assignment: CDR1 MNHEY and CDR2 SMNVEV (reference sequence). CDR3 length: 17 amino acids. V lost 1 base to trimming and J lost 4 bases; unmatched junction nucleotides: 9. Here the CDR3 DNA reads TGTGCCAGCAGTTTATATGGTCCTAGCGGGATACCAGATACGCAGTATTTT. This gives the protein CASSLYGPSGIPDTQYF.

The CDR3 bases are TGTGCCAGCAGCTTACAGGGAAAAGAGACCCAGTACTTC. This codes for CASSLQGKETQYF. The gene calls are TRBV7-9 and TRBJ2-5; D perhaps matches TRBD1 (5 bases). V gave up 2 bases and J gave up 3 bases, with 7 bases separating them. This CDR3 has 13 amino acids. Germline assignment: CDR1 SEHNR and CDR2 FQNEAQ (reference sequence).

V gene TRBV24-1 combines with J gene TRBJ2-1; 7 nucleotides align to TRBD1. With V trimmed by 1 base and J by 7 bases, 12 bases remained unmatched. CDR1 KGHDR and CDR2 SFDVKD come from the germline V gene. CDR3 length: 17 amino acids. CDR3 region: CATSDFRQGEGANEQFF. DNA of the CDR3: TGTGCCACCAGTGATTTTCGACAGGGAGAAGGGGCGAATGAGCAGTTCTTC.

This clonotype was seen repeatedly, ten times or more. The rearrangement joins TRBV7-9 to TRBJ1-2; D unresolved. CDR3 length: 13 residues. Germline V gene lookup returns CDR1 SEHNR and CDR2 FQNEAQ (reference sequence). The V and J ends lost 5 bases and 6 bases respectively, with 13 bases between them. The CDR3 nucleotides read TGTGCCAGCAGCCCTGGGCTTAAGCATGGCTACACCTTC. This gives the protein CASSPGLKHGYTF.

In its sample, this clonotype was seen many times. The chain combines TRBV4-3 with TRBJ1-5, with 8 positions matching TRBD1. The germline V gene has CDR1 LGHNA and CDR2 YSLEER. The CDR3 contains 18 residues. V was clipped by 1 base and J by 0 bases; unmatched bases: 8. CDR3 sequence: CASSQVPLGQASNQPQHF. The CDR3, as DNA: TGCGCCAGCAGCCAAGTCCCATTGGGACAGGCTAGCAATCAGCCCCAGCATTTT.

A remark on this clonotype: A much more abundant neighbour one base away suggests this may be a read error. This rearrangement joins TRBV20-1 to TRBJ1-6; D possibly corresponds to TRBD1 (6 bases). The CDR3 totals 14 residues. The germline V and J ends were trimmed by 7 bases and 6 bases, with 16 bases remaining between them. Germline CDR1 is DFQATT and CDR2 is SNEGSKA (reference sequence). The CDR3 sequence: CSDTIQGANSPLHF. Here the CDR3 DNA reads TGCAGTGATACCATACAGGGCGCTAATTCACCCCTCCACTTT.

The chain uses TRBV12-3 or TRBV12-4 and TRBJ1-5; D uncertain. The V gene lost 3 bases and the J gene lost 6 bases, with 12 bases spanning the gap. The CDR3 is 14 residues long. The CDR3 coding sequence is TGTGCCAGCAGTTTTAGGGCGGGTCTTCAGCCCCAGCATTTT. Its translation: CASSFRAGLQPQHF.

This clonotype appeared a few times. The junction does not match germline at one end; this may be a read error. The rearrangement joins TRBV7-7 to TRBJ1-5, with D perhaps TRBD1 (5 bases). Germline CDR1 is SSHAT and CDR2 is FNYEAQ (reference sequence). The CDR3 length is 14 residues. CDR3 coding DNA: TGTGCTAGCAGCCATGGGGGGGTCAATCAGCCCCAGCATTTT. This translates into CASSHGGVNQPQHF.

This chain links TRBV20-1 with TRBJ1-4; maybe TRBD1 (6 bases). The CDR3 is 13 residues long. Trimming removed 6 bases at V and 3 bases at J, with 11 bases between. Germline V gene data show CDR1 as DFQATT and CDR2 as SNEGSKA (reference sequence). The CDR3: CSAVDSPNEKLFF. Here the CDR3 DNA reads TGCAGTGCGGTGGACAGTCCTAATGAAAAACTGTTTTTT.

The CDR3 here is CASSSLTGGYGYTF. The CDR3 coding sequence is TGTGCCAGCAGCTCCCTTACAGGGGGCTATGGCTACACCTTC. The chain is built from TRBV7-6 and TRBJ1-2; 8 nucleotides line up with TRBD1. The CDR3 runs 14 residues. Trimming at V came to 4 bases and at J to 4 bases, leaving 5 bases not matched to a gene. The germline CDR1 and CDR2 sequences are SGHVS and FNYEAQ.

This clonotype was seen once. This chain joins TRBV3-1 and TRBJ2-7; 8 nucleotides agree with TRBD2. The V gene's germline CDR1 is LGHDT and CDR2 YNNKEL (reference sequence). The CDR3 extends over 15 amino acids. With V trimmed by 5 bases and J by 2 bases, 8 bases remained unmatched. The CDR3 loop is CASSSPGLGAYEQYF. In DNA, the CDR3 is TGTGCCAGCAGCTCCCCGGGACTAGGGGCCTACGAGCAGTACTTC.

V is TRBV3-1 and J is TRBJ1-2; 8 nucleotides align to TRBD1. Germline CDR1 reads LGHDT; CDR2 reads YNNKEL (reference sequence). The CDR3 runs 14 residues. With V trimmed by 8 bases and J by 4 bases, 9 bases remained unmatched. The CDR3 bases are TGTGCCAGCTGTACATCGACAGGGGCCTATGGCTACACCTTC. Its protein is CASCTSTGAYGYTF.

In DNA form, the CDR3 reads TGTGCCAGCAGCTTAGACGGGGCGAACACCGGGGAGCTGTTTTTT. Protein: CASSLDGANTGELFF. The chain is built from TRBV7-8 and TRBJ2-2; weak D call: TRBD2 (5 bases). CDR3 length equals 15 residues. The ends were cut back, 1 base at V and 0 bases at J, with 6 bases in the middle. Germline CDR1 is SGHVS and CDR2 is FQNEAQ.

In this sample, this clonotype turned up a few times. The chain carries TRBV7-8 and TRBJ1-1; D unclear. Germline CDR1 and CDR2: SGHVS and FQNEAQ. This CDR3 spans 20 amino acids. The V gene lost 1 base and the J gene lost 1 base, with 25 bases spanning the gap. The DNA of the CDR3 is TGTGCCAGCAGCTTAGGTAACGTTGTGAAAGGAATAAAGTGGAACACTGAAGCTTTCTTT. As protein: CASSLGNVVKGIKWNTEAFF.

In its sample, this clonotype was seen a few times. The chain couples TRBV5-1 to TRBJ1-5; no clear D gene. The germline V and J ends were trimmed by 1 base and 6 bases, with 8 bases remaining between them. This CDR3 is 13 amino acids long. From germline, CDR1 is SGHRS and CDR2 YFSETQ. CDR3 sequence: CASSLWGFQPQHF. CDR3 nucleotide sequence: TGCGCCAGCAGCTTGTGGGGATTTCAGCCCCAGCATTTT.

This clonotype has at least ten counts. CDR3 bases: TGTGCCAGCAGTTATCCCGGGATCCCTGGCAGGGCTTTCTTT. It codes for CASSYPGIPGRAFF. The chain employs TRBV6-5 and TRBJ1-1; D is unclear. Deletions cut 3 bases from V and 11 bases from J, with 19 bases between. The CDR3 totals 14 residues. CDR1 and CDR2 (germline): MNHEY, SVGAGI.

This clonotype showed up just a few times. V and J are TRBV4-3 and TRBJ2-7, with D possibly TRBD2 on 6 matching bases. The CDR3 consists of 15 residues. Germline-derived CDR1 and CDR2 are LGHNA and YSLEER. V was clipped by 1 base and J by 3 bases, with 13 bases between them. The CDR3 region has the DNA TGCGCCAGCAGCCAAGTCCCGGGAGCAGGCTACGAGCAGTACTTC. As protein: CASSQVPGAGYEQYF.

This clonotype turned up a few times. The chain employs TRBV4-3 and TRBJ2-3; 10 positions match TRBD2. In germline, CDR1 is LGHNA, CDR2 YSLEER. CDR3 length: 16 residues. J was trimmed by 6 bases and V by 0 bases; bases with no gene match: 6. The CDR3 DNA is TGCGCCAGCAGCCAAGAGATAGCGGGAGGAGGGGATACGCAGTATTTT. It is translated as CASSQEIAGGGDTQYF.

This clonotype showed up just a few times. V and J are TRBV7-7 and TRBJ2-2; TRBD2 matches at 9 bases. The CDR3 runs to 11 residues. CDR1 SSHAT and CDR2 FNYEAQ come from the germline V gene (reference sequence). In DNA, the CDR3 is TGTGCTAGCGGGGGCACCGGGGAGCTGTTTTTT. Translation gives CASGGTGELFF.

V usage is TRBV18 and J usage is TRBJ2-7; a possible D gene is TRBD1 (6 bases). CDR1 KGHSH and CDR2 LQKENI come from the germline V gene. This CDR3 has 14 residues. Trimming removed 0 bases from V and 4 bases from J, with 10 bases in between. CDR3 region: CASSPPGQLYEQYF. CDR3 nucleotides: TGTGCCAGCTCACCACCCGGACAGTTATACGAGCAGTACTTC.